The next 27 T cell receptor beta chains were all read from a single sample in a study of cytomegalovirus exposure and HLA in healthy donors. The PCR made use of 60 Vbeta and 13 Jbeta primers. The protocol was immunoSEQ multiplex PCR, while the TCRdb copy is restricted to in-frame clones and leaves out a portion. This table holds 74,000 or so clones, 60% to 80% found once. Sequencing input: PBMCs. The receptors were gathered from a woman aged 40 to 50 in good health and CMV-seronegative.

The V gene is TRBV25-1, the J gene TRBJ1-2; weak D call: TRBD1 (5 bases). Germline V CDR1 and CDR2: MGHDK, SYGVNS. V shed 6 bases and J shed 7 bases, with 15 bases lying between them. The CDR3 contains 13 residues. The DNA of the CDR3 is TGTGCCAGCAGGGGGAGGGGCGTTTCTGGCTACACCTTC. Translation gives CASRGRGVSGYTF.

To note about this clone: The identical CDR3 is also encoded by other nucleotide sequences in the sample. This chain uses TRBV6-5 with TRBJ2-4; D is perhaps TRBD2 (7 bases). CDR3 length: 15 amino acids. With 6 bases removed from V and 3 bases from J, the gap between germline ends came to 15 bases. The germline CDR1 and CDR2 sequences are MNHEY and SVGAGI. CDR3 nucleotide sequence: TGTGCCAGCAGGGGGGGGGCGTTGGGCAAAAACATTCAGTACTTC. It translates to CASRGGALGKNIQYF.

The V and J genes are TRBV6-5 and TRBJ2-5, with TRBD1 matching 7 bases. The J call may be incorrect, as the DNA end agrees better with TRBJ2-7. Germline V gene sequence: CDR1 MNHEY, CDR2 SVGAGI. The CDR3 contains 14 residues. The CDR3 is CASSAYRGSYEQYF. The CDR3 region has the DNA TGTGCCAGCAGTGCATACAGGGGCTCCTACGAGCAGTACTTC.

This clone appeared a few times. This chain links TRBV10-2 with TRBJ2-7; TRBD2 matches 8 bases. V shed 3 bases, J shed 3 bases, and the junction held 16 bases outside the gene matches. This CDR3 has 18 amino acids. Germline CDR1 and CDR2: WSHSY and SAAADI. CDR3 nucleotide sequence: TGCGCCAGCAGTGATATGAGCGGGGGCTCCAAAAAACGCTACGAGCAGTACTTC. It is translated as CASSDMSGGSKKRYEQYF.

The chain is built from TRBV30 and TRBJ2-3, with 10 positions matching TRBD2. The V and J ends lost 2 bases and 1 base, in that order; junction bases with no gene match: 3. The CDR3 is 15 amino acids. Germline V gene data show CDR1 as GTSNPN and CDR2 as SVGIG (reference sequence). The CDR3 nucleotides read TGTGCCTGGAGTATAACTAGCGGGGGCACAGATACGCAGTATTTT. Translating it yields CAWSITSGGTDTQYF.

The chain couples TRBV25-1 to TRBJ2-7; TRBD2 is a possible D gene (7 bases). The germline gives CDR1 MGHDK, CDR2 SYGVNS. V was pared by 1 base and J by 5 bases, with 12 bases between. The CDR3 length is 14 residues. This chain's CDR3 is CASSEWGGGDEQYF. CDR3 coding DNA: TGTGCCAGCAGTGAATGGGGGGGCGGTGACGAGCAGTACTTC.

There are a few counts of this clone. Written as DNA, the CDR3 is TGTGCCAGCAGCTCCGACTTAACCGGGGAGCTGTTTTTT. It translates to CASSSDLTGELFF. The V call is TRBV7-6, the J call TRBJ2-2; the D is unclear. Germline V gene lookup returns CDR1 SGHVS and CDR2 FNYEAQ. The CDR3 loop spans 13 amino acids. Trimming shortened V by 4 bases and J by 5 bases, and 8 bases separated the two germline ends.

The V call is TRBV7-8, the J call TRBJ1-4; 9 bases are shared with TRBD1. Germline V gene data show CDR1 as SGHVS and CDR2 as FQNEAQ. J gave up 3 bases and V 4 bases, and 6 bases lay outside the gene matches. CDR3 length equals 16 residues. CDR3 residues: CASSSRDRVPNEKLFF. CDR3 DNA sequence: TGTGCCAGCAGCTCCCGGGACAGGGTACCTAATGAAAAACTGTTTTTT.

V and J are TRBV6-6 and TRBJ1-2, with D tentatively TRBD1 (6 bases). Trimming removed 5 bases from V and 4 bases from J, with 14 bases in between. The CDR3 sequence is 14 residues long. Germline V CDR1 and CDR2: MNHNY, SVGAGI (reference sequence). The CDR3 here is CASSEGVISYGYTF. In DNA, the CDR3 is TGTGCCAGCAGTGAGGGGGTAATCTCCTATGGCTACACCTTC.

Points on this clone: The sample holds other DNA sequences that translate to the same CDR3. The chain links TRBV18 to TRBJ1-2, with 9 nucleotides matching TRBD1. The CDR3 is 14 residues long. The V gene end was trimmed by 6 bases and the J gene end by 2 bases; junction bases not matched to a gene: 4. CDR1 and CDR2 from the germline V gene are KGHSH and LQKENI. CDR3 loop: CASSHRGQNYGYTF. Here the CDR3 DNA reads TGTGCCAGCTCCCACAGGGGGCAGAACTATGGCTACACCTTC.

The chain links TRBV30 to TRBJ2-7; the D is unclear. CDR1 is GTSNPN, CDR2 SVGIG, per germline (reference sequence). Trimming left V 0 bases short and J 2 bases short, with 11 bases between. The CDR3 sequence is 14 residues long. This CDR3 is CAWSVKPPAYEQYF. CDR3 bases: TGTGCCTGGAGTGTAAAACCGCCAGCCTACGAGCAGTACTTC.

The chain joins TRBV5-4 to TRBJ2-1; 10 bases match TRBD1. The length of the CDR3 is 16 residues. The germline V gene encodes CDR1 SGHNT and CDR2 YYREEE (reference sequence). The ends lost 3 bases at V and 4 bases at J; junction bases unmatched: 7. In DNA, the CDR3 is TGTGCCAGCAGCTCTTCCCGGGACAGGGGTTACAATGAGCAGTTCTTC. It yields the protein CASSSSRDRGYNEQFF.

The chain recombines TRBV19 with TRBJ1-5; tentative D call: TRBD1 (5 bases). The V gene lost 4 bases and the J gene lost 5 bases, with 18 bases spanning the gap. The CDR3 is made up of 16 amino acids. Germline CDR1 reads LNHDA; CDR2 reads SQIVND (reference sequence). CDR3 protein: CASSNMKTAGDQPQHF. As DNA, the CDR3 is TGTGCCAGTAGTAACATGAAAACGGCGGGGGATCAGCCCCAGCATTTT. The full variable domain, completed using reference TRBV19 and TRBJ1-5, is DGGITQSPKYLFRKEGQNVTLSCEQNLNHDAMYWYRQDPGQGLRLIYYSQIVNDFQKGDIAEGYSVSREKKESFPLTVTSAQKNPTAFYLCASSNMKTAGDQPQHFGDGTRLSIL.

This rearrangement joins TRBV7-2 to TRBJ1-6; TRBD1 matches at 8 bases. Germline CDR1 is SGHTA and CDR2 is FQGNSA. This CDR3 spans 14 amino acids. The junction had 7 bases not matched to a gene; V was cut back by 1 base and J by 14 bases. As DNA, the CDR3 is TGTGCCAGCAGCTTAGGGGGACAGGTGGGATCCCTCCACTTT. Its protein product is CASSLGGQVGSLHF.

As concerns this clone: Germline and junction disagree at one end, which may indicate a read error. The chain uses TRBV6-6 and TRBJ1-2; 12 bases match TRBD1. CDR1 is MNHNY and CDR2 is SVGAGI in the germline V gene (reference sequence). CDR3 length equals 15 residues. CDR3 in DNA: TGTGCCAGCAGTTACCAGGGACAGGGGGCAGGTGGCCACACCTTC. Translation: CASSYQGQGAGGHTF.

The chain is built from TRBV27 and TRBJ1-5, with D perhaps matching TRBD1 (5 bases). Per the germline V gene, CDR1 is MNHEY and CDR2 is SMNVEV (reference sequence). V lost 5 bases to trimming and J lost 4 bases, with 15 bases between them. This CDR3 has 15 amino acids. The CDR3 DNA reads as TGTGCCAGCAGTCCTGGGACCGGGGGTAATCAGCCCCAGCATTTT. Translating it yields CASSPGTGGNQPQHF.

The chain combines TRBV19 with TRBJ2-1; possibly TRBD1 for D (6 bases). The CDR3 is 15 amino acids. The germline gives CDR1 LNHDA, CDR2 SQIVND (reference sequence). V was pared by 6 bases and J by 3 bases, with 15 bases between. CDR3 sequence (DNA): TGTGCCAGTAGATCGGGGACACTAGACTACAATGAGCAGTTCTTC. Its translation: CASRSGTLDYNEQFF.

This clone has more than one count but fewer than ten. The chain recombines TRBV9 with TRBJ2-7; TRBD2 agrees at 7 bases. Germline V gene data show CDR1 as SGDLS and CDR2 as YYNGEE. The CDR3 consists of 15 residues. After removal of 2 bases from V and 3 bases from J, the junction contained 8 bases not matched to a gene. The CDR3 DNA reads TGTGCCAGCAGCGTTGGGGGGGGGAAGAACTACGAGCAGTACTTC. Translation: CASSVGGGKNYEQYF.

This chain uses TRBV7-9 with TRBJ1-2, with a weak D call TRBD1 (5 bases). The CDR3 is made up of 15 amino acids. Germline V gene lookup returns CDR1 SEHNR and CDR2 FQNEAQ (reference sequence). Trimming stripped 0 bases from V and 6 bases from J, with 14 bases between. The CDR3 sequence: CASSLALSGFNGYTF. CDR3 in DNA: TGTGCCAGCAGCTTAGCTTTGTCAGGGTTCAATGGCTACACCTTC.

This chain's CDR3 is CATSRWGQGDYGYTF. CDR3 DNA: TGTGCCACCTCAAGATGGGGACAGGGCGACTATGGCTACACCTTC. This rearrangement joins TRBV19 to TRBJ1-2, with TRBD1 matching over 9 bases. The CDR3 runs to 15 residues. From germline, CDR1 is LNHDA and CDR2 SQIVND (reference sequence). The V gene end was trimmed by 10 bases and the J gene end by 3 bases; junction bases not matched to a gene: 12.

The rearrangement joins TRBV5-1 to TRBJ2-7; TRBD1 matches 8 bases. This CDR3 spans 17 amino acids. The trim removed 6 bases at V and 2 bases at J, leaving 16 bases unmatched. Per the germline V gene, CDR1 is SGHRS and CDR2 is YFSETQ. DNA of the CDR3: TGCGCCAGCAACTACCCGAGGACAGGGCCAGCGACCTACGAGCAGTACTTC. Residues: CASNYPRTGPATYEQYF.

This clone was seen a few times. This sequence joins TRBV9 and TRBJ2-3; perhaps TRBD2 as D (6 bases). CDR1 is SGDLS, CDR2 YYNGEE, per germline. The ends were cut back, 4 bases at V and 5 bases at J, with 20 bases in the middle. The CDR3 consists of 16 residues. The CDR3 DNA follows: TGTGCCAGCAGCCCGGGGGTGGCAGTTCAGGGAGATACGCAGTATTTT. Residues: CASSPGVAVQGDTQYF.

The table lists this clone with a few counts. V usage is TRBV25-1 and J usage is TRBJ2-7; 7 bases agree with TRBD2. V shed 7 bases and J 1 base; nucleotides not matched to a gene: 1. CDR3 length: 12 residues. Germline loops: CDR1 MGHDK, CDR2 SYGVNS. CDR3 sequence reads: CASTSGSYEQYF. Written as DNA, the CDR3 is TGTGCCAGCACTAGCGGTTCCTACGAGCAGTACTTC.

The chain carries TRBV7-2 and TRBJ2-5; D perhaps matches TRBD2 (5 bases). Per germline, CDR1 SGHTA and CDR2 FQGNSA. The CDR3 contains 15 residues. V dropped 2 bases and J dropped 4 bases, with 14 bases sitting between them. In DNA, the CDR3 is TGTGCCAGCAGCTTACTGAGGGCGCAGCTAGAGACCCAGTACTTC. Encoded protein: CASSLLRAQLETQYF.

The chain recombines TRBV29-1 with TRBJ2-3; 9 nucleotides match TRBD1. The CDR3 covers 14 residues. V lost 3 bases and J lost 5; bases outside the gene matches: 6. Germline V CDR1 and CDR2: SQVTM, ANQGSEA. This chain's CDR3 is CSVEAQGALDTQYF. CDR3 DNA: TGCAGCGTTGAGGCACAGGGGGCGTTAGATACGCAGTATTTT.

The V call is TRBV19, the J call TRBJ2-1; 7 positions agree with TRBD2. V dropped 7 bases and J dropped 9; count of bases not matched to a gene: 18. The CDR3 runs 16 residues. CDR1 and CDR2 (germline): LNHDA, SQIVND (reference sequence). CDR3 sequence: CASNSGGRSGGSEQFF. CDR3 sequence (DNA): TGTGCCAGTAATTCCGGGGGTAGAAGTGGCGGGAGTGAGCAGTTCTTC. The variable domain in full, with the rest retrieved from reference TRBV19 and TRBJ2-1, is DGGITQSPKYLFRKEGQNVTLSCEQNLNHDAMYWYRQDPGQGLRLIYYSQIVNDFQKGDIAEGYSVSREKKESFPLTVTSAQKNPTAFYLCASNSGGRSGGSEQFFGPGTRLTVL.

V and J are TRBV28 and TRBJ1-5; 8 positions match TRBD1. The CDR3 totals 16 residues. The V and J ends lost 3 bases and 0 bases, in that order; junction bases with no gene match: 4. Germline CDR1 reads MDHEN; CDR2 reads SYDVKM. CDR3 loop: CASSFRGRVSNQPQHF. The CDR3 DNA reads TGTGCCAGCAGTTTCAGGGGGCGCGTTAGCAATCAGCCCCAGCATTTT. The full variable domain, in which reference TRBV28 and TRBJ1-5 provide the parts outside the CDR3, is DVKVTQSSRYLVKRTGEKVFLECVQDMDHENMFWYRQDPGLGLRLIYFSYDVKMKEKGDIPEGYSVSREKKERFSLILESASTNQTSMYLCASSFRGRVSNQPQHFGDGTRLSIL.